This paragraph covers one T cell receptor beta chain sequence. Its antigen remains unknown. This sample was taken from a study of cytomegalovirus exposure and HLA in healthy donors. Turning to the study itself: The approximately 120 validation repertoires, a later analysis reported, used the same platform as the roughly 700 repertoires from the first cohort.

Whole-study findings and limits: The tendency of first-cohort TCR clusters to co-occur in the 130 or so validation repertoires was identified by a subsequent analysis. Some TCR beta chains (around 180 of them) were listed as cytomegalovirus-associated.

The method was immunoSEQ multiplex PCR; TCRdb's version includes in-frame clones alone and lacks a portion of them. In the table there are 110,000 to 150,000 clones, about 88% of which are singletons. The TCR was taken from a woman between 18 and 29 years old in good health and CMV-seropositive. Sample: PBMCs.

The CDR3 coding sequence is TGCAGCGTTGCCCAGGGGGCCAACACTGAAGCTTTCTTT. It codes for CSVAQGANTEAFF. The rearrangement uses TRBV29-1 and TRBJ1-1, with TRBD1 matching over 8 bases. The V and J ends lost 4 bases and 2 bases, in that order; junction bases with no gene match: 3. The CDR3 runs to 13 residues. Germline CDR1 is SQVTM and CDR2 is ANQGSEA.